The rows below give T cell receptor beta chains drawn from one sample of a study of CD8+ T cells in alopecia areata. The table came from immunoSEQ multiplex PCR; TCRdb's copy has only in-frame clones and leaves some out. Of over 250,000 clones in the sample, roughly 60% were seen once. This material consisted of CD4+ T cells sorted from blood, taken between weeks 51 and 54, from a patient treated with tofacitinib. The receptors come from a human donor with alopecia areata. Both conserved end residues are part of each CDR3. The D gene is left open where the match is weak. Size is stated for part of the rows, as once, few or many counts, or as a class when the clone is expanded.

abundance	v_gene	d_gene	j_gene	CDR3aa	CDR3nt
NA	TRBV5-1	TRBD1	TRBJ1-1	CASSQDRALDTEAFF	TGCGCCAGCAGTCAGGACAGGGCATTGGACACTGAAGCTTTCTTT
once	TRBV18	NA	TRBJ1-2	CASSPPGQGIDGYTF	TGTGCCAGCTCACCCCCAGGGCAGGGTATCGATGGCTACACCTTC
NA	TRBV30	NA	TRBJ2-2	CAWRGQNTGELFF	TGTGCCTGGAGGGGACAGAACACCGGGGAGCTGTTTTTT
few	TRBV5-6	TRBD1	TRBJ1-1	CASSRWGQPNTEAFF	TGTGCCAGCAGCCGCTGGGGACAGCCGAACACTGAAGCTTTCTTT
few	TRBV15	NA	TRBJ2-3	CATSTGRAWQGYGDTQYF	TGTGCCACCAGCACCGGACGGGCCTGGCAGGGCTATGGAGATACGCAGTATTTT
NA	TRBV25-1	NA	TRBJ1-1	CASNGGQITEAFF	TGTGCCAGCAATGGGGGGCAGATCACTGAAGCTTTCTTT
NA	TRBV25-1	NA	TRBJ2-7	CASSEQQATYEQYF	TGTGCCAGCAGTGAGCAACAGGCAACCTACGAGCAGTACTTC
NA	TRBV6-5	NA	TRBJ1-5	CASSYSWRGDQPQHF	TGTGCCAGCAGTTACTCGTGGAGGGGTGATCAGCCCCAGCATTTT
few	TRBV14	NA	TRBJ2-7	CASSQVPSSYEQYF	TGTGCCAGCAGCCAAGTGCCTAGCTCCTACGAGCAGTACTTC
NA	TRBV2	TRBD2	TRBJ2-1	CASNPRTSNPPKGNEQFF	TGTGCCAGCAATCCCCGGACTAGCAACCCCCCTAAGGGGAATGAGCAGTTCTTC
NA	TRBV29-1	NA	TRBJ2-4	CSVALGGVLAKNIQYF	TGCAGCGTGGCGTTGGGGGGAGTTTTAGCCAAAAACATTCAGTACTTC
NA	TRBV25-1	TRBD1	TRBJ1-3	CASSARDRGRFGNTIYF	TGTGCCAGCAGTGCTAGGGACAGGGGGCGGTTTGGAAACACCATATATTTT
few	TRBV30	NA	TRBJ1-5	CAWNPGGAAQPQHF	TGTGCCTGGAACCCCGGGGGGGCCGCTCAGCCCCAGCATTTT
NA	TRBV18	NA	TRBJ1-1	CASSGMNTEAFF	TGTGCCAGCTCAGGGATGAACACTGAAGCTTTCTTT
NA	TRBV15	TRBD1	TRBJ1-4	CATSSHQGGGEKLFF	TGTGCCACCAGCAGTCACCAGGGGGGAGGTGAAAAACTGTTTTTT
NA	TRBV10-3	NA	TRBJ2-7	CAIKADSAYEQYF	TGTGCCATCAAGGCGGACTCGGCCTACGAGCAGTACTTC
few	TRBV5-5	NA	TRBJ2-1	CASSLDRVYNEQFF	TGTGCCAGCAGCTTGGACAGGGTTTACAATGAGCAGTTCTTC
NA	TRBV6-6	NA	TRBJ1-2	CASSPGPGSYGYTF	TGTGCCAGCAGTCCTGGCCCAGGGTCATATGGCTACACCTTC
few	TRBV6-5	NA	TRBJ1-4	CASAGTDEKLFF	TGTGCCAGCGCCGGGACGGATGAAAAACTGTTTTTT
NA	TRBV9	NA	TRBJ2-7	CASSVGGRGTTRYEQYF	TGTGCCAGCAGCGTAGGCGGCAGGGGTACTACCCGCTACGAGCAGTACTTC
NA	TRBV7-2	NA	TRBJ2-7	CASSEDLYEQYF	TGTGCCAGCAGCGAAGACCTCTACGAGCAGTACTTC
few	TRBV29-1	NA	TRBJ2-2	CSVYTLSGLQGNTGELFF	TGCAGCGTGTACACACTATCGGGACTTCAAGGGAACACCGGGGAGCTGTTTTTT
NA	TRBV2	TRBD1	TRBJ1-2	CASSPRDRGAYGYTF	TGTGCCAGCAGTCCACGGGACAGGGGAGCCTATGGCTACACCTTC
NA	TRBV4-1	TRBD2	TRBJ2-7	CASSRFGGGYEQYF	TGCGCCAGCAGTCGATTTGGCGGGGGCTACGAGCAGTACTTC
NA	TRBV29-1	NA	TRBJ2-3	CSVEKLAADTQYF	TGCAGCGTTGAAAAACTAGCAGCAGATACGCAGTATTTT
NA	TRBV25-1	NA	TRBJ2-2	CASTGPNTGELFF	TGTGCCAGCACCGGACCTAACACCGGGGAGCTGTTTTTT
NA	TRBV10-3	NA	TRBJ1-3	CAIREGPSGNTIYF	TGTGCCATCAGGGAGGGGCCCTCTGGAAACACCATATATTTT
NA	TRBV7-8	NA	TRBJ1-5	CASSGGGGLWNQPQHF	TGTGCCAGCAGCGGCGGGGGGGGCTTGTGGAATCAGCCCCAGCATTTT
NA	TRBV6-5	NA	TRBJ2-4	CASSFDRQGAKNIQYF	TGTGCCAGCAGTTTCGACAGGCAGGGGGCCAAAAACATTCAGTACTTC
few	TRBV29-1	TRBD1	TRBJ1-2	CSVPRDRVGGYTF	TGCAGCGTTCCCCGGGACAGGGTCGGTGGCTACACCTTC
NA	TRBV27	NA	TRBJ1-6	CASSQNNSPLHF	TGTGCCAGCAGTCAAAATAATTCACCCCTCCACTTT
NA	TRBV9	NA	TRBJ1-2	CASSAGGGYTF	TGTGCCAGCAGCGCGGGTGGTGGCTACACCTTC
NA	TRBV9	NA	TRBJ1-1	CASSAVSRGSLTEAFF	TGTGCCAGCAGCGCCGTAAGTAGGGGGAGTTTAACTGAAGCTTTCTTT
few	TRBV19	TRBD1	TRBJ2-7	CASSIAGQGSYEQYF	TGTGCCAGTAGTATCGCGGGACAGGGGTCCTACGAGCAGTACTTC
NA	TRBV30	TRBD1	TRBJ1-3	CAWRAVGQVAGNTIYF	TGTGCCTGGAGGGCCGTCGGACAGGTCGCTGGAAACACCATATATTTT
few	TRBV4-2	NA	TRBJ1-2	CASMGPDYGYTF	TGTGCCAGCATGGGGCCCGACTATGGCTACACCTTC
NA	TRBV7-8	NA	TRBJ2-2	CASNPPTWRGNTGELFF	TGTGCCAGCAACCCGCCCACGTGGCGGGGGAACACCGGGGAGCTGTTTTTT
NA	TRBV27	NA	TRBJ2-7	CASSPDSKYEQYF	TGTGCCAGCAGTCCCGACAGCAAATACGAGCAGTACTTC
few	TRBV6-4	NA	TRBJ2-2	CASSEAGLGELFF	TGTGCCAGCAGTGAGGCAGGACTCGGGGAGCTGTTTTTT
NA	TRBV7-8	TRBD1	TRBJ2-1	CASSLDIDRVNEQFF	TGTGCCAGCAGCTTAGATATTGACAGGGTTAATGAGCAGTTCTTC
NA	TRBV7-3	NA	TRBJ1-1	CASSPDRRTEAFF	TGTGCCAGCAGCCCGGACCGGAGAACTGAAGCTTTCTTT
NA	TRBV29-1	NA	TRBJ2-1	CSTLGGLYNEQFF	TGCAGCACCCTGGGGGGACTTTACAATGAGCAGTTCTTC
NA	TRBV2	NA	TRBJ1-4	CASRAGVQEKLFF	TGTGCCAGCAGGGCTGGGGTTCAGGAAAAACTGTTTTTT
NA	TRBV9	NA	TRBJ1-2	CASSVDVGNYGYTF	TGTGCCAGCAGCGTAGATGTAGGGAACTATGGCTACACCTTC
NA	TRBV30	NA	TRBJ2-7	CAWSGGQHEQYF	TGTGCCTGGAGCGGAGGGCAGCACGAGCAGTACTTC
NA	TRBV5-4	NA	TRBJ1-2	CASNPRDNYGYTF	TGTGCCAGCAACCCTCGGGATAACTATGGCTACACCTTC
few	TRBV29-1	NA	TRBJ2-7	CSVVFVQGLYEQYF	TGCAGCGTTGTTTTCGTACAAGGCTTATACGAGCAGTACTTC
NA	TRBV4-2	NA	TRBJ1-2	CASSQELGKGDGYTF	TGTGCCAGCAGCCAAGAATTAGGAAAGGGCGATGGCTACACCTTC
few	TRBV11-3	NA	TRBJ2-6	CASSRRGRQAYLSGANVLTF	TGTGCCAGCAGCCGCCGGGGAAGACAGGCCTACCTCTCTGGGGCCAACGTCCTGACTTTC
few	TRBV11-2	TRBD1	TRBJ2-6	CASSLGDRITGANVLTF	TGTGCCAGCAGCTTAGGGGACAGGATAACTGGGGCCAACGTCCTGACTTTC
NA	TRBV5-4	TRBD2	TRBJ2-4	CASSPFTGLANLAKNIQYF	TGTGCCAGCAGCCCTTTTACGGGACTAGCGAATCTAGCCAAAAACATTCAGTACTTC
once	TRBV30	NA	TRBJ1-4	CAWSAHGTTNEKLFF	TGTGCCTGGAGCGCCCACGGGACAACTAATGAAAAACTGTTTTTT
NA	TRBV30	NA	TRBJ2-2	CAWSEGTVNTGELFF	TGTGCCTGGAGTGAGGGGACGGTGAACACCGGGGAGCTGTTTTTT
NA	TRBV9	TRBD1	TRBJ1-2	CASSAIRDRSYNYGYTF	TGTGCCAGCAGCGCGATACGGGACAGGTCCTATAACTATGGCTACACCTTC
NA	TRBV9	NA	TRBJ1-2	CASSVGVESNGYTF	TGTGCCAGCAGCGTCGGAGTGGAATCGAATGGCTACACCTTC
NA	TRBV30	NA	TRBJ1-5	CAWSAKGVQPQHF	TGTGCCTGGAGTGCCAAAGGGGTTCAGCCCCAGCATTTT
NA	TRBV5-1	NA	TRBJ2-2	CASSLEDTGELFF	TGCGCCAGCAGCTTGGAGGACACCGGGGAGCTGTTTTTT
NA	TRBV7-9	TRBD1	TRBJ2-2	CASSLGQTNTGELFF	TGTGCCAGCAGCTTGGGACAGACGAACACCGGGGAGCTGTTTTTT
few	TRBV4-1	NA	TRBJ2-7	CASSQAEASLGQYF	TGCGCCAGCAGCCAAGCGGAGGCATCCCTTGGGCAGTACTTC